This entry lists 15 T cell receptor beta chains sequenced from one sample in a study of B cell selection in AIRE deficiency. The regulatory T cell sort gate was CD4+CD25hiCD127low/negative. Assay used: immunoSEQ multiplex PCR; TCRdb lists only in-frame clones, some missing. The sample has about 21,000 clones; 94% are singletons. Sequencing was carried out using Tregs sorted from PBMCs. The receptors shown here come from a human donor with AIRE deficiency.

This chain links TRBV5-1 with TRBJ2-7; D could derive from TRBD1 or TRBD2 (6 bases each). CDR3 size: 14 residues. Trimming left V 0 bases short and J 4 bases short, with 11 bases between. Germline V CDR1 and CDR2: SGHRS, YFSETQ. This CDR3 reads CASSLGTGTYEQYF. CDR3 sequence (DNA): TGCGCCAGCAGCTTGGGCACAGGGACTTACGAGCAGTACTTC.

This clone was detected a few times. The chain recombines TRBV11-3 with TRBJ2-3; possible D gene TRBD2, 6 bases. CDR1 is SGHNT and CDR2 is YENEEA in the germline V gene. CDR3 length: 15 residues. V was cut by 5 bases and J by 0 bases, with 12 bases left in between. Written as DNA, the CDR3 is TGTGCCAGCAGCCACACCGGGACTAGCACAGATACGCAGTATTTT. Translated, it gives CASSHTGTSTDTQYF.

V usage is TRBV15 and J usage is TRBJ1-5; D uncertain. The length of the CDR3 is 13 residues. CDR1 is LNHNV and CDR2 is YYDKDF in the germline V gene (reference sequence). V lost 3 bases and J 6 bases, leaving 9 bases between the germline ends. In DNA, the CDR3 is TGTGCCACCAGCAGGGCCGAGGCTCAGCCCCAGCATTTT. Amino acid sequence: CATSRAEAQPQHF.

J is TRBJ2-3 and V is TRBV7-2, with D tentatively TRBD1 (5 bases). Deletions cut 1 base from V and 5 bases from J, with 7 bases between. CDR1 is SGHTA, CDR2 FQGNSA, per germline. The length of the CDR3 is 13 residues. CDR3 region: CASSLVREDTQYF. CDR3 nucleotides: TGTGCCAGCAGCTTAGTCAGGGAAGATACGCAGTATTTT.

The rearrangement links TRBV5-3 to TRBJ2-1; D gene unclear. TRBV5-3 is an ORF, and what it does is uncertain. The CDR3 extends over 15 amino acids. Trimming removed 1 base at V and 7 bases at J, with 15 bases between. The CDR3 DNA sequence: TGTGCCAGAAGCTTGCCTAGATGGGCTGATAATGAGCAGTTCTTC. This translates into CARSLPRWADNEQFF.

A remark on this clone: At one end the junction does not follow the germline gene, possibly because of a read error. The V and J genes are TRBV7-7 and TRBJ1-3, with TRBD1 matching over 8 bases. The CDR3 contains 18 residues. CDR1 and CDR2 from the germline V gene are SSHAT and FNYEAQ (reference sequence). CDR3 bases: TGTGCTAGCAGCTGGGACAGGAGGAAGTATGGGTCTGGAAACACCATATATTTT. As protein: CASSWDRRKYGSGNTIYF. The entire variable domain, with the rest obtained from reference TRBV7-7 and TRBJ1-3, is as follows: GAGVSQSPRYKVTKRGQDVTLRCDPISSHATLYWYQQALGQGPEFLTYFNYEAQPDKSGLPSDRFSAERPEGSISTLTIQRTEQRDSAMYRCASSWDRRKYGSGNTIYFGEGSWLTVV.

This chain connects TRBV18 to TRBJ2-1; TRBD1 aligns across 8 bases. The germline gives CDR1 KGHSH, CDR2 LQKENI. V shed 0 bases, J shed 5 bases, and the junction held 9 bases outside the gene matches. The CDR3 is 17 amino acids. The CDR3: CASSPPTGQGRDNEQFF. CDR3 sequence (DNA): TGTGCCAGCTCACCACCGACCGGACAGGGAAGGGACAATGAGCAGTTCTTC.

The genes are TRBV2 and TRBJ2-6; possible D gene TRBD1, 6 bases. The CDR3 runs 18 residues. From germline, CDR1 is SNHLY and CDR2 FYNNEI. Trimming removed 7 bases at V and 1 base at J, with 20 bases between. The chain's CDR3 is CASTRHGTSISGANVLTF. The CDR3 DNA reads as TGTGCCAGCACCCGACACGGGACAAGTATTTCTGGGGCCAACGTCCTGACTTTC.

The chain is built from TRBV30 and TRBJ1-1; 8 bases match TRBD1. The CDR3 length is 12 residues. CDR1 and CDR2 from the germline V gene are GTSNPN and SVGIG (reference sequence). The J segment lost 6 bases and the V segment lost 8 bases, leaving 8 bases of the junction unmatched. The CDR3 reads CAGRQGLAEAFF. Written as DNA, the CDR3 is TGTGCCGGCCGACAGGGGCTGGCTGAAGCTTTCTTT. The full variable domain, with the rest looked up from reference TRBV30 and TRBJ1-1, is SQTIHQWPATLVQPVGSPLSLECTVEGTSNPNLYWYRQAAGRGLQLLFYSVGIGQISSEVPQNLSASRPQDRQFILSSKKLLLSDSGFYLCAGRQGLAEAFFGQGTRLTVV.

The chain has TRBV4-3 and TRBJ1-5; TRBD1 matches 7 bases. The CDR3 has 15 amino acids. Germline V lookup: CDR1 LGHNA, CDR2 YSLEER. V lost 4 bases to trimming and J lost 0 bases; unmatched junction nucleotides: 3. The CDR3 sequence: CASSLDRVSNQPQHF. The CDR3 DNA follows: TGCGCCAGCAGCCTTGACAGGGTTAGCAATCAGCCCCAGCATTTT.

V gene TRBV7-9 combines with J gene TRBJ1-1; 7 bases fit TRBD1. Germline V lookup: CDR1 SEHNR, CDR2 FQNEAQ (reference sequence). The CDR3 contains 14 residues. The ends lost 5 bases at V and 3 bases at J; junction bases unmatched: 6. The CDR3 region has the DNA TGTGCCAGCAGCGCAGGGGGGGTATACACTGAAGCTTTCTTT. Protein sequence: CASSAGGVYTEAFF.

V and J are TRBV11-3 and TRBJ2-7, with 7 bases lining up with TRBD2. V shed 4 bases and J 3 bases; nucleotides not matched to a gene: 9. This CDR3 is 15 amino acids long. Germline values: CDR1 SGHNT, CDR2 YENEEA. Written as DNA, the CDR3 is TGTGCCAGCAGCTCCCCTAGCGGAGGACTCTACGAGCAGTACTTC. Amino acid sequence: CASSSPSGGLYEQYF.

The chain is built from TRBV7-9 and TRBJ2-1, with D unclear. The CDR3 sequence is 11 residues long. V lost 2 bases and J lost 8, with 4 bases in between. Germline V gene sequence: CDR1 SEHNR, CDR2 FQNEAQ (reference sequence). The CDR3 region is CASSLPDEQFF. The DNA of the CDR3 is TGTGCCAGCAGCTTACCAGATGAGCAGTTCTTC.

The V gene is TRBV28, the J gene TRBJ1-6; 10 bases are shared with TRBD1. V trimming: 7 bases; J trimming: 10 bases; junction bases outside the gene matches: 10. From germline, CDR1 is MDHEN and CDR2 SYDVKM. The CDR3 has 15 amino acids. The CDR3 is CASIRSSGQGSPLHF. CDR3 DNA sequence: TGTGCCAGCATTAGGAGTTCGGGACAGGGGTCACCCCTCCACTTT.

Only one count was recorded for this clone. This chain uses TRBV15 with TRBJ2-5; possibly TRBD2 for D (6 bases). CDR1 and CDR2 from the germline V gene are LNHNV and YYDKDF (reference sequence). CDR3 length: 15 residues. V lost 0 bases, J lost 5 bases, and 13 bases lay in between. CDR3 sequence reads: CATSRDHGSQETQYF. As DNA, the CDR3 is TGTGCCACCAGCAGAGATCACGGGAGCCAGGAGACCCAGTACTTC.